These T cell receptor beta chains were read from a single sample in a study of shared clonotypes between healthy human individuals. The protocol was immunoSEQ multiplex PCR, while the TCRdb copy is restricted to in-frame clones and leaves out a portion. The sample includes 2 million to 2.5 million clones, approximately 96% of them seen just once. Sequencing input: naive CD4+ T cells sorted from blood. The receptors shown here come from a man between 18 and 29 years old in good health. CDR3s include the opening cysteine and the closing phenylalanine or tryptophan. Each record gives: D gene, clone size, V gene, J gene, CDR3 protein, CDR3 DNA. D genes are given only for firm matches. The listing skips clone size in some rows; elsewhere it reads once, few, many or a size class.

d_gene: TRBD1; abundance: NA; v_gene: TRBV5-1; j_gene: TRBJ2-7; CDR3aa: CASSLDAGGEQYF; CDR3nt: TGCGCCAGCAGCTTGGATGCAGGGGGCGAGCAGTACTTC
d_gene: NA; abundance: NA; v_gene: TRBV21-1; j_gene: TRBJ2-1; CDR3aa: CASRRACNEQFF; CDR3nt: TGTGCCAGCCGCAGGGCCTGCAATGAGCAGTTCTTC
d_gene: NA; abundance: NA; v_gene: TRBV5-1; j_gene: TRBJ1-4; CDR3aa: CASSFTGGTNEKLFF; CDR3nt: TGCGCCAGCAGCTTCACGGGCGGGACTAATGAAAAACTGTTTTTT
d_gene: NA; abundance: NA; v_gene: TRBV30; j_gene: TRBJ1-4; CDR3aa: CAWSGGQGEKLFF; CDR3nt: TGTGCCTGGAGTGGAGGACAAGGGGAAAAACTGTTTTTT
d_gene: NA; abundance: once; v_gene: TRBV5-1; j_gene: TRBJ2-3; CDR3aa: CASSLGSSTDTQYF; CDR3nt: TGCGCCAGCAGCTTAGGGTCCAGCACAGATACGCAGTATTTT
d_gene: TRBD1; abundance: NA; v_gene: TRBV14; j_gene: TRBJ2-1; CDR3aa: CASSQPDRENNEQFF; CDR3nt: TGTGCCAGCAGCCAACCGGACAGGGAAAACAATGAGCAGTTCTTC
d_gene: TRBD1; abundance: NA; v_gene: TRBV9; j_gene: TRBJ2-7; CDR3aa: CASSVDRGPQVYF; CDR3nt: TGTGCCAGCAGCGTGGACAGGGGTCCCCAAGTGTACTTC
d_gene: NA; abundance: NA; v_gene: TRBV2; j_gene: TRBJ1-1; CDR3aa: CASSTRTENTEAFF; CDR3nt: TGTGCCAGCAGTACCCGGACAGAGAACACTGAAGCTTTCTTT
d_gene: TRBD2; abundance: NA; v_gene: TRBV10-3; j_gene: TRBJ2-7; CDR3aa: CAISDQGGRLSEQYF; CDR3nt: TGTGCCATCAGTGATCAGGGAGGGCGCCTCAGCGAGCAGTACTTC
d_gene: TRBD1; abundance: NA; v_gene: TRBV2; j_gene: TRBJ2-2; CDR3aa: CASTTGGFGELFF; CDR3nt: TGTGCCAGCACGACAGGGGGCTTCGGGGAGCTGTTTTTT
d_gene: TRBD1; abundance: NA; v_gene: TRBV10-3; j_gene: TRBJ1-1; CDR3aa: CARRQGLNTEAFF; CDR3nt: TGTGCCAGGAGACAGGGCCTGAACACTGAAGCTTTCTTT
d_gene: TRBD2; abundance: NA; v_gene: TRBV5-1; j_gene: TRBJ2-3; CDR3aa: CASSPGLAENTDTQYF; CDR3nt: TGCGCCAGCAGCCCTGGACTAGCGGAAAACACAGATACGCAGTATTTT
d_gene: NA; abundance: NA; v_gene: TRBV5-4; j_gene: TRBJ2-3; CDR3aa: CASSLQNTPPDTQYF; CDR3nt: TGTGCCAGCAGCTTACAGAACACGCCACCAGATACGCAGTATTTT
d_gene: NA; abundance: NA; v_gene: TRBV2; j_gene: TRBJ2-6; CDR3aa: CASGESGANVLTF; CDR3nt: TGTGCCAGCGGCGAGTCTGGGGCCAACGTCCTGACTTTC
d_gene: NA; abundance: NA; v_gene: TRBV13; j_gene: TRBJ1-2; CDR3aa: CASSPTGQGNYGYTF; CDR3nt: TGTGCCAGCAGCCCCACAGGGCAGGGGAACTATGGCTACACCTTC
d_gene: TRBD2; abundance: few; v_gene: TRBV7-6; j_gene: TRBJ2-5; CDR3aa: CASSLALGLAVIETQYF; CDR3nt: TGTGCCAGCAGCTTAGCGTTAGGACTAGCGGTCATAGAGACCCAGTACTTC
d_gene: TRBD2; abundance: NA; v_gene: TRBV15; j_gene: TRBJ2-3; CDR3aa: CATSTPPSGVPDTQYF; CDR3nt: TGTGCCACCAGTACCCCGCCTAGCGGGGTCCCCGATACGCAGTATTTT